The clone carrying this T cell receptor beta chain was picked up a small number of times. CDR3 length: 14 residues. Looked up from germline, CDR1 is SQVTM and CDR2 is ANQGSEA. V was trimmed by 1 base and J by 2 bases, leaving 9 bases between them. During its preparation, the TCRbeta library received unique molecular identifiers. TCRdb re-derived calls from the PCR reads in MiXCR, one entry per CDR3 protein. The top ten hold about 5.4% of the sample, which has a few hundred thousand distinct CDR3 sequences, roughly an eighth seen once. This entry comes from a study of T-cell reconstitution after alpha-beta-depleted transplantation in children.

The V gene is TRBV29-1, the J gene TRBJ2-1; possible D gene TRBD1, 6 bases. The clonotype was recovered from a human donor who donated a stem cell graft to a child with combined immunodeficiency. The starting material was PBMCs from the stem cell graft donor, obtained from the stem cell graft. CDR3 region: CSVEGRGPYNEQFF. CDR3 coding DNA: TGCAGCGTTGAAGGCAGGGGCCCCTACAATGAGCAGTTCTTC.